Each of the 19 T cell receptor beta chains below was sequenced from the same sample in a study of CD8 T cells in ankylosing spondylitis. Via MiXCR, TCRdb re-called the 5' RACE reads, giving one row per CDR3 protein. The sample lists more than 200,000 distinct CDR3 sequences; more than 20% were seen once. Source material: blood, either unsorted or a sorted T cell fraction (not recorded which). These receptor sequences come from a male donor with ankylosing spondylitis or in good health (not recorded which).

V gene TRBV6-1 combines with J gene TRBJ2-5; 10 positions agree with TRBD2. In germline, CDR1 is MNHNS, CDR2 SASEGT. The CDR3 spans 14 residues. V lost 7 bases to trimming and J lost 9 bases; unmatched junction nucleotides: 11. The CDR3 DNA reads as TGTGCCAGCACCCCGACTAGCGGGCGGGGCTCCCAGTACTTC. Translating it yields CASTPTSGRGSQYF.

This clonotype came up a few times. The chain carries TRBV3-1 and TRBJ2-5; either TRBD1 or TRBD2 may supply D (5 bases each). Germline lookup yields CDR1 LGHDT and CDR2 YNNKEL (reference sequence). V was pared by 3 bases and J by 3 bases, with 11 bases between. The CDR3 loop spans 14 amino acids. The CDR3 protein is CASSHGADKETQYF. CDR3 coding DNA: TGTGCCAGCAGCCACGGGGCTGACAAAGAGACCCAGTACTTC.

J is TRBJ2-2 and V is TRBV28; 12 nucleotides agree with TRBD1. Germline values: CDR1 MDHEN, CDR2 SYDVKM. V was clipped by 4 bases and J by 4 bases; unmatched bases: 4. There are 16 residues in the CDR3. In DNA, the CDR3 is TGTGCCAGCAGTTCGGGACAGGGGGCGCGCACCGGGGAGCTGTTTTTT. Its translation: CASSSGQGARTGELFF.

The chain employs TRBV9 and TRBJ2-7, with D possibly being TRBD2 (6 bases). CDR1 is SGDLS and CDR2 is YYNGEE in the germline V gene. The V end lost 0 bases, the J end lost 5 bases, and 15 bases lay between the germline ends. The CDR3 is 15 amino acids. The CDR3 sequence: CASSVGSGRLNEQYF. The CDR3 DNA follows: TGTGCCAGCAGCGTAGGGTCAGGGAGGCTGAACGAGCAGTACTTC.

This clonotype was counted at least ten times. The rearrangement uses TRBV28 and TRBJ2-7; the D gene is possibly TRBD1 (6 bases). Germline lookup yields CDR1 MDHEN and CDR2 SYDVKM. The CDR3 covers 12 residues. V gave up 6 bases and J gave up 2 bases, with 8 bases separating them. The CDR3, as DNA: TGTGCCAGCAGCCGGGACACCTACGAGCAGTACTTC. As protein: CASSRDTYEQYF.

This clonotype occurred many times. Here the CDR3 DNA reads TGTGCCAGCAGGAGGGACACCATCAGCACAGATACGCAGTATTTT. Protein sequence: CASRRDTISTDTQYF. V usage is TRBV12-3 or TRBV12-4 and J usage is TRBJ2-3; weak D call: TRBD1 (6 bases). V lost 6 bases and J 0 bases, leaving 13 bases between the germline ends. The CDR3 runs to 15 residues.

The gene calls are TRBV7-2 and TRBJ2-7; 7 nucleotides align to TRBD2. The CDR3 covers 13 residues. Trimming at V came to 7 bases and at J to 1 base, leaving 4 bases not matched to a gene. Germline CDR1 is SGHTA and CDR2 is FQGNSA. The CDR3 DNA is TGTGCCAGCACCACGGGGGGTTCCTACGAGCAGTACTTC. This gives the protein CASTTGGSYEQYF.

The DNA for the CDR3 is TGCAGCGTTGAAATGTGGAGGGCCACTGAAGCTTTCTTT. As protein: CSVEMWRATEAFF. V and J are TRBV29-1 and TRBJ1-1; no firm D call. CDR3 size: 13 residues. V was shortened by 2 bases and J by 4 bases, with 11 bases between the two germline ends. The germline CDR1 and CDR2 sequences are SQVTM and ANQGSEA.

This clonotype has at least ten counts. The rearrangement uses TRBV12-3 or TRBV12-4 and TRBJ2-6; no clear D. The CDR3 runs 14 residues. Trimming took 2 bases from V and 4 from J, leaving 6 bases between them. CDR3 sequence reads: CASSLFSGANVLTF. The CDR3 region has the DNA TGTGCCAGCAGTTTATTTTCCGGGGCCAACGTCCTGACTTTC.

The genes are TRBV6-1 and TRBJ1-1; TRBD1 agrees at 7 bases. J gave up 7 bases and V 6 bases, and 8 bases lay outside the gene matches. The V gene's germline CDR1 is MNHNS and CDR2 SASEGT. The CDR3 consists of 13 residues. The CDR3 reads CASRRRGQSEAFF. The CDR3 coding sequence is TGTGCCAGCAGGAGGAGGGGGCAGAGTGAAGCTTTCTTT.

This clonotype has more than one count but fewer than ten. The gene calls are TRBV5-1 and TRBJ2-5; TRBD2 is a possible D gene (5 bases). Trimming removed 1 base at V and 5 bases at J, with 9 bases between. Germline CDR1 is SGHRS and CDR2 is YFSETQ. The CDR3 contains 13 residues. The CDR3 loop reads CASSLRPGETQYF. The CDR3 DNA sequence: TGCGCCAGCAGCTTGCGACCGGGGGAGACCCAGTACTTC.

The genes are TRBV20-1 and TRBJ2-7, with 9 bases matching TRBD1. There are 15 residues in the CDR3. Germline CDR1 is DFQATT and CDR2 is SNEGSKA (reference sequence). Trimming took 0 bases from V and 6 from J; bases not matched to a gene: 9. For the CDR3, the DNA is TGCAGTGCTAGAGATTTCAGGACAGGGGACGGCGAGCAGTACTTC. Its translation is CSARDFRTGDGEQYF.

This clonotype was detected a few times. This chain connects TRBV3-1 to TRBJ2-6; TRBD1 aligns across 10 bases. With 2 bases clipped from V and 4 bases from J, the junction kept 5 bases outside the gene matches. CDR1 and CDR2 (germline): LGHDT, YNNKEL (reference sequence). CDR3 length: 17 amino acids. CDR3 in amino acids: CASSQRTGGTGANVLTF. The CDR3 bases are TGTGCCAGCAGCCAACGGACAGGGGGGACAGGGGCCAACGTCCTGACTTTC.

This clonotype was counted between two and nine times. The chain links TRBV20-1 to TRBJ2-1; D is possibly TRBD2 (6 bases). CDR3 size: 13 residues. Deletions cut 3 bases from V and 7 bases from J, with 13 bases between. In germline, CDR1 is DFQATT, CDR2 SNEGSKA (reference sequence). CDR3 loop: CSASGTSINEQFF. The CDR3 DNA sequence: TGCAGTGCTAGCGGCACTAGCATTAATGAGCAGTTCTTC.

This rearrangement joins TRBV20-1 to TRBJ2-3, with 10 nucleotides matching TRBD2. The CDR3 sequence is 16 residues long. The junction had 11 bases not matched to a gene; V was cut back by 3 bases and J by 5 bases. The germline CDR1 and CDR2 sequences are DFQATT and SNEGSKA (reference sequence). The CDR3 DNA reads TGCAGTGCTAGCGAGAGCGGGGGGGCCGGGATAGATACGCAGTATTTT. This codes for CSASESGGAGIDTQYF.

The V and J genes are TRBV20-1 and TRBJ2-7; D is unresolved. V was cut by 5 bases and J by 5 bases, with 13 bases left in between. The CDR3 consists of 12 residues. Germline assignment: CDR1 DFQATT and CDR2 SNEGSKA (reference sequence). The chain's CDR3 is CSAGRLAHEQYF. DNA for the CDR3: TGCAGTGCTGGCAGGCTTGCCCACGAGCAGTACTTC.

This chain joins TRBV6-1 and TRBJ2-3, with D unresolved. Germline loops: CDR1 MNHNS, CDR2 SASEGT. V lost 4 bases and J 2 bases, leaving 16 bases between the germline ends. This CDR3 is 16 amino acids long. The CDR3 spells CASSGGSPPYTDTQYF. The CDR3 region has the DNA TGTGCCAGCAGTGGGGGATCGCCCCCCTACACAGATACGCAGTATTTT.

The rearrangement uses TRBV10-1 and TRBJ2-5; weak D call: TRBD2 (6 bases). V was clipped by 8 bases and J by 7 bases, with 11 bases between them. The CDR3 runs to 11 residues. Per germline, CDR1 WNHNN and CDR2 SYGVQD (reference sequence). CDR3 coding DNA: TGCGCCAGCGCGGGACCGGGGACCCAGTACTTC. Encoded protein: CASAGPGTQYF.

This clonotype was seen ten or more times. V is TRBV29-1 and J is TRBJ2-5; TRBD1 matches 8 bases. V dropped 5 bases and J dropped 2; count of bases not matched to a gene: 4. Germline lookup yields CDR1 SQVTM and CDR2 ANQGSEA. The CDR3 covers 13 residues. CDR3 DNA sequence: TGCAGCGTTTATTACAGGGGGCAAGAGACCCAGTACTTC. This sequence encodes CSVYYRGQETQYF.